A selection of T cell receptor beta chains follows, all from one sample in a study of CD8 T cells in ankylosing spondylitis. TCRdb processed the 5' RACE reads anew with MiXCR; each CDR3 protein has one entry. The data show a few hundred thousand distinct CDR3 sequences, under 25% seen once. The sample comprised blood, either unsorted or a sorted T cell fraction (not recorded which). The receptors derive from a female donor with ankylosing spondylitis or in good health (not recorded which). Each CDR3 is given with its conserved first and last residue. A D gene is named only where the DNA matches it firmly. The size of a clone is reported for some rows only, either as once, few or many, or as a class for expanded clones.

v_call	clone_size	d_call	j_call	cdr3_nt	cdr3_aa
TRBV20-1	few	.	TRBJ2-3	TGCAGTGCTAGACCCGGACTTTATACAGATACGCAGTATTTT	CSARPGLYTDTQYF
TRBV4-2	.	.	TRBJ2-3	TGTGCCAGCAGCCTCACCTCGTGGTCCCCTAGGGATACGCAGTATTTT	CASSLTSWSPRDTQYF
TRBV6-1	.	TRBD1	TRBJ1-4	TGTGCCAGCAGGGGACAGCTTAATGAAAAACTGTTTTTT	CASRGQLNEKLFF
TRBV12-3/TRBV12-4	few	TRBD1	TRBJ2-6	TGTGCCAGCAGAACTGGCCGGGACAGGGGACTATCTGGGGCCAACGTCCTGACTTTC	CASRTGRDRGLSGANVLTF
TRBV11-2	many	.	TRBJ1-6	TGTGCCAGCAGCGATAGGATCATAGGTCCTGCGGGTAATTCACCCCTCCACTTT	CASSDRIIGPAGNSPLHF
TRBV11-2	few	TRBD2	TRBJ2-1	TGTGCCAGCAGCGGTACGGGACTAGCGGGAGTAGGCTACAATGAGCAGTTCTTC	CASSGTGLAGVGYNEQFF
TRBV12-3/TRBV12-4	many	TRBD2	TRBJ2-1	TGTGCCAGCCGAACTAGCGGGAGAAGCGATGAGCAGTTCTTC	CASRTSGRSDEQFF
TRBV29-1	.	.	TRBJ2-3	TGCAGCGTTGAAGATCAAGCAGGAGGGGCCGGAGATACGCAGTATTTT	CSVEDQAGGAGDTQYF
TRBV7-2	few	.	TRBJ2-3	TGTGCCAGCAGCCTTAGACCCACAGATACGCAGTATTTT	CASSLRPTDTQYF
TRBV20-1	.	TRBD2	TRBJ2-7	TGCAGTGCCAGCGGGAGAAGAGACGAGCAGTACTTC	CSASGRRDEQYF
TRBV6-1	.	.	TRBJ2-7	TGTGCCAGCACCGAGATCTTGAGGACGGTCTCCTACGAGCAGTACTTC	CASTEILRTVSYEQYF
TRBV12-3/TRBV12-4	.	TRBD2	TRBJ2-1	TGTGCCAGCAGTTTAAAAGCTAGCGGGAGGGCTGGGGATGAGCAGTTCTTC	CASSLKASGRAGDEQFF
TRBV10-3	.	.	TRBJ2-1	TGTGCCACCCTCCAAGGTGGGCAGAGAAACAATGAGCAGTTCTTC	CATLQGGQRNNEQFF
TRBV30	.	.	TRBJ1-1	TGTGCCTGGAAGGTGGGGGCGCACACTGAAGCTTTCTTT	CAWKVGAHTEAFF
TRBV24-1	few	.	TRBJ2-1	TGTGCCACTAGTAAATCTACTTTTGTTAGTGAGCAGTTCTTC	CATSKSTFVSEQFF
TRBV20-1	few	TRBD1	TRBJ2-5	TGCAGTGCCAGGACAGGGTGGGAGACCCAGTACTTC	CSARTGWETQYF
TRBV7-2	few	TRBD1	TRBJ2-7	TGTGCCAGCAGCTTAAACAGGGGGCTCCACGAGCAGTACTTC	CASSLNRGLHEQYF
TRBV7-2	once	.	TRBJ2-2	TGTGCCAGCACCCCCGGGACCCACACCGGGGAGCTGTTTTTT	CASTPGTHTGELFF
TRBV20-1	few	.	TRBJ2-2	TGCAGTGCAGCCTTTTGGGGGGAGCTGTTTTTT	CSAAFWGELFF
TRBV6-6	.	.	TRBJ2-1	TGTGCCAGCAGAGCCGCTAACACTAGGGGGGTGTTCGCCCCGGGGTTCTTC	CASRAANTRGVFAPGFF
TRBV5-1	many	.	TRBJ2-5	TGCGCCAGCAGCTCCCAACTAGAGACCCAGTACTTC	CASSSQLETQYF
TRBV5-1	many	.	TRBJ2-1	TGCGCCAGCGGATCGGGCTCCTACAATGAGCAGTTCTTC	CASGSGSYNEQFF
TRBV12-3/TRBV12-4	few	TRBD1	TRBJ2-7	TGTGCCAGCAGTTTTGACCCGGGACAGGGGACTTACGAGCAGTACTTC	CASSFDPGQGTYEQYF
TRBV20-1	.	.	TRBJ2-1	TGCAGTGCTACCTATCTAGCCAATGAGCAGTTCTTC	CSATYLANEQFF
TRBV28	few	.	TRBJ2-5	TGTGCCAGCAGTCCCGGGACACTCCAAGAGACCCAGTACTTC	CASSPGTLQETQYF
TRBV20-1	many	.	TRBJ2-5	TGCAGTGCTAGAGATGGAACAGGGATCTGGACCCAGTACTTC	CSARDGTGIWTQYF
TRBV2	once	.	TRBJ2-5	TGTGCCAGCAGTCGGACAGAGCTACAAGAGACCCAGTACTTC	CASSRTELQETQYF
TRBV27	few	.	TRBJ2-1	TGTGCCAGCAGCCCTCACAAGTGGGGATATAACAATGAGCAGTTCTTC	CASSPHKWGYNNEQFF
TRBV14	.	.	TRBJ1-5	TGTGCCAGCAGTCACGCAGACAGGCACAATCAGCCCCAGCATTTT	CASSHADRHNQPQHF
TRBV2	many	.	TRBJ2-7	TGTGCCAGCGGCAGACTCTACGAGCAGTACTTC	CASGRLYEQYF
TRBV4-3	many	.	TRBJ1-1	TGCGCCAGCAGCCAAGGGGGTTTGGGGGTTAAAGCTTTCTTT	CASSQGGLGVKAFF
TRBV7-6	.	.	TRBJ2-1	TGTGCCAGCAGCTTAAGTCGGAGAGAACCCTACAATGAGCAGTTCTTC	CASSLSRREPYNEQFF
TRBV6-2/TRBV6-3	.	.	TRBJ1-1	TGTGCCAGCAGTTACTCGGTGGGCAACACTGAAGCTTTCTTT	CASSYSVGNTEAFF
TRBV9	.	.	TRBJ2-1	TGTGCCAGCAGCGACCGACAGTACAATGAGCAGTTCTTC	CASSDRQYNEQFF
TRBV18	.	.	TRBJ1-1	TGTGCCAGCTCACCCGACAGGCCCGGGATTAACACTGAAGCTTTCTTT	CASSPDRPGINTEAFF
TRBV7-9	few	.	TRBJ2-1	TGTGCCAGCAGCCTGGACAGTCTATTTTACAATGAGCAGTTCTTC	CASSLDSLFYNEQFF
TRBV6-4	.	.	TRBJ1-5	TGTGCCAGCAGCATTGAGGTGGGCAATCAGCCCCAGCATTTT	CASSIEVGNQPQHF
TRBV29-1	many	.	TRBJ1-1	TGCAGCGTTGTGGGGCAGGTTGAAGCTTTCTTT	CSVVGQVEAFF
TRBV5-6	.	.	TRBJ2-7	TGTGCCAGCAGCTTGGAACAGACTACCTACGAGCAGTACTTC	CASSLEQTTYEQYF
TRBV6-5	.	TRBD1	TRBJ1-2	TGTGCCAGCAGTTACCCGTCGGGGACAGGAAACCCCCTTACCTTC	CASSYPSGTGNPLTF
TRBV4-3	.	.	TRBJ2-2	TGCGCCAGCAGCCAAGCTCTACCCGGGGAGCTGTTTTTT	CASSQALPGELFF
TRBV11-1	.	TRBD2	TRBJ2-1	TGTGCCAGCAGCTTGCCTAGCGGGAGGTATAGCTCCTACAATGAGCAGTTCTTC	CASSLPSGRYSSYNEQFF
TRBV6-1	.	.	TRBJ2-7	TGTGCCAGCACCTCTCTTTTAAGCTCCTACGAGCAGTACTTC	CASTSLLSSYEQYF
TRBV12-3/TRBV12-4	few	.	TRBJ1-6	TGTGCCAGCAGTTTTTTGCACAATAATTCACCCCTCCACTTT	CASSFLHNNSPLHF
TRBV5-1	many	.	TRBJ1-1	TGCGCCAGCAGCTGGGCCCGAGGGGCGAAGGAAGCTTTCTTT	CASSWARGAKEAFF
TRBV3-1	.	TRBD1	TRBJ1-1	TGTGCCAGCAGCCTTTCGCGACAGGGTACTGAAGCTTTCTTT	CASSLSRQGTEAFF
TRBV7-2	few	TRBD1	TRBJ2-7	TGTGCCAGCAGCCCCAGATCGGGACAGAGTTACGAGCAGTACTTC	CASSPRSGQSYEQYF
TRBV27	.	.	TRBJ2-5	TGTGCCAGCAGTCACCATCCTCCGACGGAGAACCAAGAGACCCAGTACTTC	CASSHHPPTENQETQYF
TRBV12-3/TRBV12-4	few	TRBD2	TRBJ2-1	TGTGCCAGCACTTCCCGACCGGGACTAGCGGGAGGGCCCTACAATGAGCAGTTCTTC	CASTSRPGLAGGPYNEQFF
TRBV7-6	.	.	TRBJ2-2	TGTGCCAGCAGCTTAGAGAGTCTCACCGGGGAGCTGTTTTTT	CASSLESLTGELFF
TRBV6-5	few	.	TRBJ2-5	TGTGCCAGCAGTTACTCTCCAGGACGGGAGACCCAGTACTTC	CASSYSPGRETQYF
TRBV9	.	.	TRBJ1-6	TGTGCCAGCAGCGTGGACCTTAATTCACCCCTCCACTTT	CASSVDLNSPLHF
TRBV7-9	.	.	TRBJ2-1	TGTGCCAGCAACAGGTACAATGAGCAGTTCTTC	CASNRYNEQFF
TRBV6-2/TRBV6-3	.	.	TRBJ2-7	TGTGCCAGCAGTTCCGGGTTGTGGGCCCTCGAGCAGTACTTC	CASSSGLWALEQYF